The sequence of this T cell receptor (beta chain) was determined in a study of blood T cell repertoires in COVID-19. Study information: From T cells, B-cell-depleted T cells, or PBMCs came the material, which was cDNA or gDNA.

CDR3 length: 16 residues. V trimming: 5 bases; J trimming: 7 bases; junction bases outside the gene matches: 10. Germline V lookup: CDR1 MNHNY, CDR2 SVGAGI (reference sequence). In the original workflow: Amplification of reference gene primers was used by the study to estimate nucleated cell counts. Produced via immunoSEQ multiplex PCR; TCRdb's table is partial and in-frame only. V and J calls and clone size are as listed in that table; D and trimming were resolved from the DNA. Of 140,000 to 150,000 clones in the sample, about nine tenths were seen once. This sequence joins TRBV6-6 and TRBJ1-4, with 10 bases lining up with TRBD1. Sequencing was performed on PBMCs or T cells enriched from blood (not recorded which). This receptor was taken from a man aged 60 to 69 who had recovered from COVID-19. CDR3 sequence: CASSRRTGTGVEKLFF. CDR3 bases: TGTGCCAGCAGTCGAAGAACCGGGACAGGGGTTGAAAAACTGTTTTTT.